The TCR beta chain under discussion was sequenced for a study of T-cell memory formation after mild COVID-19 (dated by TCRdb to the early 2020s). In the study overall: Most TCR sequence clusters were specific to one of the two donors. T-cell clones expanding and contracting after mild COVID-19 in two donors were tracked by longitudinal TCRalpha and TCRbeta repertoire sequencing. The cohort comprised two young, previously healthy adult volunteers, one female and one male.

Study-wide findings and limitations: SARS-CoV-2 specificity was not confirmed for the second-wave clones peaking on day 37. Contracting CD4+ clones were located mainly in the CM and EM memory subsets, whereas CD8+ clones were found to be enriched in EMRA. Only two mild cases were covered in the study, and larger cohorts including severe cases with pre-infection samples were considered necessary. Balanced CD4/CD8 phenotypes were observed for clones contracting from day 15 to 85, whereas a bias towards CD4+ was observed for a second wave of clones expanding from day 15 to 37. Some responding clones were detected in pre-infection memory, suggesting pre-existing cross-reactive memory T cells joined the SARS-CoV-2 response.

Sequenced on an Illumina NovaSeq 6000. cDNA libraries for TCRalpha and TCRbeta were prepared by 5'RACE using constant-segment primers, with sample barcodes and unique molecular identifiers added. RNA was extracted from every sample with Trizol reagent. The libraries were amplified in two PCR steps, and the second step added a second sample barcode and Illumina TruSeq adapters. The libraries were sequenced on an Illumina NovaSeq using 2 x 150 bp paired-end reads. As for the original processing: Demultiplexing of reads and collapsing into UMI-guided consensus sequences were performed with migec v1.2.7. Using mixcr v2.1.11, UMI consensuses were aligned to TRA and TRB V and J templates and then assembled into clonotypes. A clonotype was counted as expanded or contracted only if both edgeR and NoisET called the change significant, with noise models trained on biological replicates. For edgeR calls, the thresholds were a false discovery rate-adjusted p below 0.01 and a log2 fold-change of 1. As an exploratory analysis of dynamics, max-normalized trajectories of the 1000 most abundant clonotypes were examined with PCA combined with hierarchical clustering. The CD4 or CD8 phenotype of responding clones was assigned using the separately sequenced CD4+ and CD8+ repertoires. TCRdb reprocessed the public reads (quality trimming at Q25 with fastp, clone calling with MiXCR) and kept in-frame beta chains. All rows with the same CDR3 protein become a single entry with the most common DNA and genes. The V and J calls shown here were made by TCRdb, not taken from the authors' results. For this sample the table gives 250,000 to 350,000 distinct CDR3 sequences, of which about 15% were detected only once. More than 20% of the sample is in the top ten clones.

CDR1 and CDR2 were assigned from the germline V gene as MNHNS and SASEGT. V drops 7 bases and J drops 0 bases, leaving 4 bases in between. The CDR3 measures 13 amino acids from cysteine to phenylalanine. Just the 39-base CDR3 DNA is kept, in frame starting at base 1. Ficoll-Paque density gradient centrifugation was used to isolate PBMCs. A remark on this clonotype: Its specific antigen is unknown. Base qualities are not recorded, but no much larger clone differs from it by a single base.

The sequencing input was PBMCs or a T cell subset sorted from them (not recorded which). The sequence joins TRBV6-1 to TRBJ2-6, with the identity of the D gene unclear. The TCR sequence derives from a man younger than 35 who had mild COVID-19 (a few samples of this study predate the infection). The sample titles of this study are shuffled in the database, so cell type and time point are left out; the donor was told from shared clones. The CDR3 is CASMSSGANVLTF. The DNA sequence is as follows: TGTGCCAGCATGAGCTCTGGGGCCAACGTCCTGACTTTC.